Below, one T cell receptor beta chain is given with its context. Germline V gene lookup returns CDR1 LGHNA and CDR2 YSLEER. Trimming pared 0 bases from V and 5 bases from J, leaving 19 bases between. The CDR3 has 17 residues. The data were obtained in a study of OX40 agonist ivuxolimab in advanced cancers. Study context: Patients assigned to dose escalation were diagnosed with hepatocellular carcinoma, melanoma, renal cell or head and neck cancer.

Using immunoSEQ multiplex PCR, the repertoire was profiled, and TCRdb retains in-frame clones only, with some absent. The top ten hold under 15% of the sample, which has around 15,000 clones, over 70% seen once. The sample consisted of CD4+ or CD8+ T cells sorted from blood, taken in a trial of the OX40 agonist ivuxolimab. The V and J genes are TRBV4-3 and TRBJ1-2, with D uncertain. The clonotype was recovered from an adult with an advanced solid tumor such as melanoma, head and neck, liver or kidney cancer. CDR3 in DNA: TGCGCCAGCAGCCAAGATCGAGCCACGCTCGGTGGTTATGGCTACACCTTC. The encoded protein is CASSQDRATLGGYGYTF.